The next 10 T cell receptor beta chains were all read from a single sample in a study of response to subunit inactivated influenza vaccine (dated by TCRdb to the late 2010s). To prepare the library, RT-PCR was applied. Sequencing took place on an Illumina HiSeq 2500. TCRdb applied fastp at Q25 and MiXCR to the public reads, then kept only in-frame beta chains. Each entry merges the rows of one CDR3 protein and shows their most common DNA and genes. The sample has approximately 680,000 distinct CDR3 sequences on record, about a sixth of them singletons. The top ten clonotypes cover around 10% of the sample. This material consisted of PBMCs from blood, taken 11 to 12 days after vaccination. The receptor source for this set is a man aged 50-60 years who received an inactivated influenza vaccine. Donor details come from another sample of the same person, matched by shared clones.

In this sample, this clonotype turned up many times. This chain links TRBV24-1 with TRBJ2-2; TRBD1 is a possible D gene (5 bases). CDR1 and CDR2 from the germline V gene are KGHDR and SFDVKD. V dropped 7 bases and J dropped 6 bases, with 8 bases sitting between them. This CDR3 is built from 12 residues. The CDR3 region has the DNA TGTGCCACCAGGCAGGGTCCCGGGGAGCTGTTTTTT. The encoded protein is CATRQGPGELFF.

At least ten counts were recorded for this clonotype. The rearrangement joins TRBV6-6 to TRBJ2-7; TRBD2 matches at 9 bases. The CDR3 has 15 amino acids. V lost 2 bases, J lost 0 bases, and 2 bases stayed unmatched. Per the germline V gene, CDR1 is MNHNY and CDR2 is SVGAGI (reference sequence). Here the CDR3 DNA reads TGTGCCAGCAGTTACGAAGCGGGGGGCTCCTACGAGCAGTACTTC. This gives the protein CASSYEAGGSYEQYF.

The chain couples TRBV20-1 to TRBJ2-3; D perhaps matches TRBD2 (5 bases). V lost 5 bases and J lost 4, with 10 bases in between. The CDR3 extends over 12 amino acids. Germline lookup yields CDR1 DFQATT and CDR2 SNEGSKA (reference sequence). The CDR3 spells CSAPRRSDTQYF. CDR3 DNA sequence: TGCAGTGCTCCCCGGAGGTCAGATACGCAGTATTTT.

This clonotype was found many times. V and J are TRBV18 and TRBJ2-1; 8 bases are a match to TRBD2. The germline V gene encodes CDR1 KGHSH and CDR2 LQKENI. V lost 4 bases, J lost 9 bases, and 14 bases stayed unmatched. The CDR3 runs to 16 residues. In DNA, the CDR3 is TGTGCCAGCTCACTTCCTCTTTCGGGGGGGTCTGGTGAGCAGTTCTTC. Its translation: CASSLPLSGGSGEQFF.

This clonotype was found a few times. V is TRBV28 and J is TRBJ2-5; no clear D gene. Germline assignment: CDR1 MDHEN and CDR2 SYDVKM. The germline V and J ends were trimmed by 4 bases and 3 bases, with 9 bases remaining between them. The CDR3 runs to 13 residues. This chain's CDR3 is CASSSHMEETQYF. CDR3 coding DNA: TGTGCCAGCAGTTCCCACATGGAAGAGACCCAGTACTTC.

The chain employs TRBV7-9 and TRBJ2-2; TRBD1 aligns across 8 bases. Per the germline V gene, CDR1 is SEHNR and CDR2 is FQNEAQ (reference sequence). The CDR3 sequence is 16 residues long. The trim removed 6 bases at V and 3 bases at J, leaving 9 bases unmatched. The CDR3 bases are TGTGCCAGCAGATCGTTTCAGGGGGCTGACACCGGGGAGCTGTTTTTT. Translated: CASRSFQGADTGELFF.

This chain connects TRBV6-5 to TRBJ2-5; D is possibly TRBD2 (6 bases). V was cut by 4 bases and J by 4 bases, with 19 bases left in between. The CDR3 covers 16 residues. Looked up from germline, CDR1 is MNHEY and CDR2 is SVGAGI. The CDR3 nucleotides read TGTGCCAGCAGTTGGGCTGAGACTAGAGGGACAGAGACCCAGTACTTC. It is translated as CASSWAETRGTETQYF.

This clonotype was detected only a few times. V usage is TRBV27 and J usage is TRBJ2-7; 13 nucleotides align to TRBD2. The CDR3 is 14 amino acids. Unmatched junction bases numbered 7, after V lost 7 bases and J lost 7 bases. Germline CDR1 reads MNHEY; CDR2 reads SMNVEV (reference sequence). The CDR3 spells CASMGLAGRGEQYF. The CDR3 region has the DNA TGTGCCAGCATGGGACTAGCGGGAAGAGGAGAGCAGTACTTC.

V is TRBV20-1 and J is TRBJ2-3; TRBD2 matches 13 bases. Germline trimming cut 5 bases from V and 3 bases from J; bases unmatched to any gene: 5. In germline, CDR1 is DFQATT, CDR2 SNEGSKA (reference sequence). The CDR3 is 15 amino acids. CDR3 nucleotides: TGCAGTGCTCGCGGACTAGCGGGAGTAACAGATACGCAGTATTTT. This gives the protein CSARGLAGVTDTQYF.

This clonotype was observed a handful of times. J is TRBJ2-2 and V is TRBV7-3; D unresolved. The CDR3 has 16 amino acids. CDR1 is SGHTA and CDR2 is FQGTGA in the germline V gene. The V gene lost 1 base and the J gene lost 6 bases, with 15 bases spanning the gap. CDR3 amino acids: CASSLNGNRRSGELFF. As DNA, the CDR3 is TGTGCCAGCAGCTTAAATGGGAATCGACGGTCCGGGGAGCTGTTTTTT.